Listed here are 9 T cell receptor beta chains from one sample, sequenced in a study of shared T cell receptors in the human thymus. Assay: immunoSEQ multiplex PCR; the TCRdb copy retains only in-frame clones and omits some. The table records hundreds of thousands of clones, 80% to 90% of them present only once. This sample was shared with a second study, whose subject was human thymus T cells.

The sequenced sample was thymocytes. The receptors here all came from a boy under three years old with a congenital heart defect.

This clone was counted a single time. CDR3 protein: CAISVTSGRGGEQFF. CDR3 coding DNA: TGTGCCATCAGTGTGACTAGCGGGAGAGGCGGTGAGCAGTTCTTC. The V and J genes are TRBV10-3 and TRBJ2-1, with 12 positions matching TRBD2. This CDR3 is built from 15 residues. V dropped 4 bases and J dropped 9; count of bases not matched to a gene: 7. From germline, CDR1 is ENHRY and CDR2 SYGVKD.

The chain joins TRBV6-1 to TRBJ2-7; 9 bases are shared with TRBD2. Germline V gene data show CDR1 as MNHNS and CDR2 as SASEGT. The junction had 11 bases not matched to a gene; V was cut back by 1 base and J by 4 bases. CDR3 length equals 17 residues. This CDR3 is CASSEGEAGGSSYEQYF. The CDR3 DNA follows: TGTGCCAGCAGTGAAGGAGAAGCGGGAGGTTCAAGTTACGAGCAGTACTTC.

This rearrangement joins TRBV28 to TRBJ1-5; perhaps TRBD1 as D (5 bases). Trimming left V 7 bases short and J 8 bases short, with 21 bases between. Looked up from germline, CDR1 is MDHEN and CDR2 is SYDVKM. The CDR3 length is 15 residues. The CDR3 is CASTPRRVSAKPQHF. CDR3 coding DNA: TGTGCCAGCACCCCCCGCAGGGTATCAGCCAAGCCCCAGCATTTT.

The CDR3 loop reads CASSQDCLGGDIQYF. As DNA, the CDR3 is TGCGCCAGCAGCCAAGATTGCCTTGGCGGAGACATTCAGTACTTC. The rearrangement joins TRBV4-1 to TRBJ2-4; no clear D gene. CDR1 and CDR2 (germline): MGHRA, YSYEKL. The CDR3 consists of 15 residues. Trimming stripped 0 bases from V and 8 bases from J, with 14 bases between.

The rearrangement uses TRBV6-6 and TRBJ1-4, with a possible D match to TRBD1 (6 bases). The CDR3 spans 16 residues. The V and J ends lost 7 bases and 6 bases respectively, with 21 bases between them. Germline CDR1 MNHNY, CDR2 SVGAGI (reference sequence). The CDR3 sequence is CASTPKAQGVDEKLFF. In DNA, the CDR3 is TGTGCCAGCACTCCGAAGGCACAGGGTGTGGATGAAAAACTGTTTTTT.

The sample holds one count of this clone. The chain has TRBV11-2 and TRBJ2-5; a possible D gene is TRBD2 (6 bases). The length of the CDR3 is 11 residues. V gave up 5 bases and J gave up 7 bases, with 8 bases separating them. Germline-derived CDR1 and CDR2 are SGHAT and FQNNGV. This CDR3 is CASSQGGTQYF. The CDR3 bases are TGTGCCAGCAGCCAGGGAGGGACCCAGTACTTC.

The V gene is TRBV28, the J gene TRBJ2-7, with 12 positions matching TRBD2. J was trimmed by 5 bases and V by 5 bases; bases with no gene match: 4. CDR1 is MDHEN and CDR2 is SYDVKM in the germline V gene. This CDR3 has 14 amino acids. CDR3 protein: CASSETSGRDEQYF. CDR3 in DNA: TGTGCCAGCAGTGAGACTAGCGGGAGAGACGAGCAGTACTTC.

The gene calls are TRBV19 and TRBJ2-7; 14 nucleotides agree with TRBD2. The V segment lost 9 bases and the J segment 3 bases; nucleotides outside the gene matches: 16. CDR1 LNHDA and CDR2 SQIVND come from the germline V gene (reference sequence). CDR3 size: 18 residues. The CDR3, as DNA: TGTGCCAGAGAAAAGGCAGGTATTGGGACTAGCGGGAGCTACGAGCAGTACTTC. Its translation: CAREKAGIGTSGSYEQYF.

The chain is built from TRBV28 and TRBJ1-1; TRBD1 aligns across 8 bases. CDR3 size: 14 residues. Trimming removed 7 bases from V and 1 base from J; junction bases left unmatched: 5. Germline V gene sequence: CDR1 MDHEN, CDR2 SYDVKM. Here the CDR3 reads CASNIQGANTEAFF. The CDR3 nucleotides read TGTGCCAGCAATATCCAGGGGGCGAACACTGAAGCTTTCTTT.